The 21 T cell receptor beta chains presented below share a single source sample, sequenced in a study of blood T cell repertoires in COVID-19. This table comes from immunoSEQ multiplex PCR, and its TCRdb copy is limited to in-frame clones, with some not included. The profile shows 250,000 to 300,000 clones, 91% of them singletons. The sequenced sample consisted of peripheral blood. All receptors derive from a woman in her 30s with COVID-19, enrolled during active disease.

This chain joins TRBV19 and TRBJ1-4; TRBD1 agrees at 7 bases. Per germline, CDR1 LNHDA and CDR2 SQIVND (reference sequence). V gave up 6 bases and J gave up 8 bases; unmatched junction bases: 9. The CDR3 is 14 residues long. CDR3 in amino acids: CASSTQGSREKLFF. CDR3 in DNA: TGTGCCAGTAGCACACAGGGGAGTAGGGAAAAACTGTTTTTT. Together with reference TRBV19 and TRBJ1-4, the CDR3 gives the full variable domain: DGGITQSPKYLFRKEGQNVTLSCEQNLNHDAMYWYRQDPGQGLRLIYYSQIVNDFQKGDIAEGYSVSREKKESFPLTVTSAQKNPTAFYLCASSTQGSREKLFFGSGTQLSVL.

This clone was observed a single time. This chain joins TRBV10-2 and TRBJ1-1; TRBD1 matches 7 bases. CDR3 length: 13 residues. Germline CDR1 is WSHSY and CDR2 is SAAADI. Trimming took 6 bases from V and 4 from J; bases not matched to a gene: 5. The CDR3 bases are TGCGCCAGCAGACCGACAGGGTCCACTGAAGCTTTCTTT. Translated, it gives CASRPTGSTEAFF.

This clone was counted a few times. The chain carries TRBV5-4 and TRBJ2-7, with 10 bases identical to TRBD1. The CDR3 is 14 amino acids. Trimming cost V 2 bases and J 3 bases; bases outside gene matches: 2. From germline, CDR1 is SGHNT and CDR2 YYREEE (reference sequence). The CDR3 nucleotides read TGTGCCAGCAGCTTTGGGGACAGGGGCTACGAGCAGTACTTC. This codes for CASSFGDRGYEQYF. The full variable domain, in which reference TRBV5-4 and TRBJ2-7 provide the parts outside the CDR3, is ETGVTQSPTHLIKTRGQQVTLRCSSQSGHNTVSWYQQALGQGPQFIFQYYREEENGRGNFPPRFSGLQFPNYSSELNVNALELDDSALYLCASSFGDRGYEQYFGPGTRLTVT.

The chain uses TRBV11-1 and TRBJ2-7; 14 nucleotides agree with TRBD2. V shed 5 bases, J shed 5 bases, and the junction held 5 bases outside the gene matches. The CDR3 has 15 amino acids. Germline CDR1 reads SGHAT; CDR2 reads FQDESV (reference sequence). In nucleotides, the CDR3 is TGTGCCAGCAGCCGGGGACTAGCGGGAGCGGACGAGCAGTACTTC. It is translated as CASSRGLAGADEQYF.

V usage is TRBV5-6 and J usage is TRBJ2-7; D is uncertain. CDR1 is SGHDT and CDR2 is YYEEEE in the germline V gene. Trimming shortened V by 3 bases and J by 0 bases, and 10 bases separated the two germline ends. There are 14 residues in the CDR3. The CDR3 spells CASSSTLSSYEQYF. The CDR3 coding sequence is TGTGCCAGCAGCTCCACCCTTAGCTCCTACGAGCAGTACTTC.

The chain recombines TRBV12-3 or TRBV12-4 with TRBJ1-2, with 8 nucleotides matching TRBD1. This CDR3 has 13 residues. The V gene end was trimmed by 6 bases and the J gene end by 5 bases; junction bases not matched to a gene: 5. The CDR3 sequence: CASRPTGEYGYTF. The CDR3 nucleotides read TGTGCCAGCAGGCCGACAGGGGAATATGGCTACACCTTC.

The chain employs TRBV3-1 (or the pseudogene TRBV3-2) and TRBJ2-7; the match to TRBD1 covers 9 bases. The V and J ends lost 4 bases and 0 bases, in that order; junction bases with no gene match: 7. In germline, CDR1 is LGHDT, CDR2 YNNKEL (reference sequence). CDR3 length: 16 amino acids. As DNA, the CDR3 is TGTGCCAGCAGCCGAGGAGGACAGGGGAGCTCCTACGAGCAGTACTTC. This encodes CASSRGGQGSSYEQYF.

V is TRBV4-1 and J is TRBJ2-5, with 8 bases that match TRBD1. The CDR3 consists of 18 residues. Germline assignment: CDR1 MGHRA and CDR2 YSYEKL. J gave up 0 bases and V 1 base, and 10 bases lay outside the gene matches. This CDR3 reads CASSQGEYRGNHQETQYF. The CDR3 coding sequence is TGCGCCAGCAGCCAAGGCGAGTACAGGGGGAATCACCAAGAGACCCAGTACTTC.

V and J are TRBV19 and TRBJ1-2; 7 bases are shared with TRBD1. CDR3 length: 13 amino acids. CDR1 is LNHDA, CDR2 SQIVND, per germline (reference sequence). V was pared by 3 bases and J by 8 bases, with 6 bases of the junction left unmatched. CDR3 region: CASSMKGAQGYTF. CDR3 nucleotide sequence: TGTGCCAGTAGTATGAAGGGGGCCCAGGGCTACACCTTC.

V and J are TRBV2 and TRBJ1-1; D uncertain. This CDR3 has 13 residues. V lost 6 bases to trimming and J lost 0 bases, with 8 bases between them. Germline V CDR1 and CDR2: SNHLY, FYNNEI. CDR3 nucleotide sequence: TGTGCCAGCAGAAACACAGTGAACACTGAAGCTTTCTTT. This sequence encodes CASRNTVNTEAFF.

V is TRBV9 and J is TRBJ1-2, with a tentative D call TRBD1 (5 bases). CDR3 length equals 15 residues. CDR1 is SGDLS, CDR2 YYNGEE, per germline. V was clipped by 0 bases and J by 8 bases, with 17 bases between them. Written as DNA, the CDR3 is TGTGCCAGCAGCGTAGCCCAGGAAGTGGGGCACGGCTACACCTTC. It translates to CASSVAQEVGHGYTF. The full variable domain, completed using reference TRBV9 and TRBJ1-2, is DSGVTQTPKHLITATGQRVTLRCSPRSGDLSVYWYQQSLDQGLQFLIQYYNGEERAKGNILERFSAQQFPDLHSELNLSSLELGDSALYFCASSVAQEVGHGYTFGSGTRLTVV.

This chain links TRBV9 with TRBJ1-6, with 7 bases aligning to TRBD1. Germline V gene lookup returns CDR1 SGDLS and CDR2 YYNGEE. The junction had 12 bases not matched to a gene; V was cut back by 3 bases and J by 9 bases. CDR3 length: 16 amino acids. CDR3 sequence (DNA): TGTGCCAGCAGCGCCAGACCGCGACAGGGTAGTTCACCCCTCCACTTT. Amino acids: CASSARPRQGSSPLHF.

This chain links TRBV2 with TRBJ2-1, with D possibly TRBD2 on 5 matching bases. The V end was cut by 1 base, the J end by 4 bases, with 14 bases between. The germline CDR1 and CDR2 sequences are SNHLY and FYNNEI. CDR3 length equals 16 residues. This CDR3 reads CASSEVEGVGYNEQFF. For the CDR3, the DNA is TGTGCCAGCAGTGAAGTCGAGGGAGTGGGGTACAATGAGCAGTTCTTC.

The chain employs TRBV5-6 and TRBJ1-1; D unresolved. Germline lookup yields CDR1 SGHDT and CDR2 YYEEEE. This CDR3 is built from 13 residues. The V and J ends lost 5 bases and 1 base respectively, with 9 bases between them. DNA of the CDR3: TGTGCCAGCAGTCTCGAGAGGAACACTGAAGCTTTCTTT. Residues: CASSLERNTEAFF.

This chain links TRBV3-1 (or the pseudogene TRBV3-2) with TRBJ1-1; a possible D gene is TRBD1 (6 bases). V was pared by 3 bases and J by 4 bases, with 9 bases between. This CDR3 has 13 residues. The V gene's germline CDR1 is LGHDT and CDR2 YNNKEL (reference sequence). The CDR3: CASSQGAGTEAFF. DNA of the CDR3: TGTGCCAGCAGCCAGGGGGCAGGCACTGAAGCTTTCTTT.

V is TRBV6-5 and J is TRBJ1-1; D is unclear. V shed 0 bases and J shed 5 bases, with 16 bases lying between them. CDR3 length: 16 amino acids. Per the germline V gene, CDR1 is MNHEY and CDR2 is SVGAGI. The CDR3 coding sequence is TGTGCCAGCAGTTACTCGCAAGTTGAGAGAGGTACTGAAGCTTTCTTT. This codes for CASSYSQVERGTEAFF.

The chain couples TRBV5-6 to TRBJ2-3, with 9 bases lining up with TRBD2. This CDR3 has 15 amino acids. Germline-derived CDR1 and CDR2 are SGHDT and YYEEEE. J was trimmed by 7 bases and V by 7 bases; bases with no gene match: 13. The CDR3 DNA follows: TGTGCCAGCGCCCGGGCGGGAGGGCCAGATAATACGCAGTATTTT. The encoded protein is CASARAGGPDNTQYF.

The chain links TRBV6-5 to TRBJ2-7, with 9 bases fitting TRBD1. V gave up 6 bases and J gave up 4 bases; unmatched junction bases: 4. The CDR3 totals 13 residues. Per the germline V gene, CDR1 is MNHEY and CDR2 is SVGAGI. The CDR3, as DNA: TGTGCCAGCAGGCCCGACAGGGGGTACGAGCAGTACTTC. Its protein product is CASRPDRGYEQYF.

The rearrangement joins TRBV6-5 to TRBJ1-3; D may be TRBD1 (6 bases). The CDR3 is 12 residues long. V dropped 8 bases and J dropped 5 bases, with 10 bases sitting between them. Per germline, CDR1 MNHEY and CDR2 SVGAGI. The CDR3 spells CASADSRNTIYF. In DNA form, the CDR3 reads TGTGCCAGCGCGGACAGCCGAAACACCATATATTTT.

CDR3 protein: CASSITTGRLRNSPLHF. The DNA of the CDR3 is TGTGCCAGTAGTATAACGACAGGGAGGTTAAGGAATTCACCCCTCCACTTT. The chain has TRBV19 and TRBJ1-6; 7 nucleotides align to TRBD1. Germline lookup yields CDR1 LNHDA and CDR2 SQIVND (reference sequence). The trim removed 2 bases at V and 7 bases at J, leaving 11 bases unmatched. The CDR3 contains 17 residues.

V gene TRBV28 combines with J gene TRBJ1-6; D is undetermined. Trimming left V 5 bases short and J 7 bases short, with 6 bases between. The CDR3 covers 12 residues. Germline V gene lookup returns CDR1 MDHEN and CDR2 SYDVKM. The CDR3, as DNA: TGTGCCAGCAGTGAGGGCAATTCACCCCTCCACTTT. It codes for CASSEGNSPLHF.